What follows is one T cell receptor (beta chain) and its context. Looked up from germline, CDR1 is GTSNPN and CDR2 is SVGIG (reference sequence). The CDR3 runs 15 residues. The germline V and J ends were trimmed by 3 bases and 2 bases, with 16 bases remaining between them. The sample comes from a study of CD8+ T cells in alopecia areata. Reverse transcribed after extraction, RNA yielded cDNA as the sequencing template. Only in-frame clones appear in the TCRdb table, and some are missing; sequencing was by immunoSEQ multiplex PCR. Seen here are fewer than 250,000 clones, roughly two fifths observed once, and the top ten hold 0.4% to 0.55%. Treatment indicated: oral pan-JAK inhibitor, 5-10 mg twice daily.

Sequences were derived from CD4+ T cells sorted from blood, sampled at week 34, from a patient treated with tofacitinib. This TCR was recovered from a human donor with alopecia areata. The chain combines TRBV30 with TRBJ1-2, with unresolved D. The CDR3 bases are TGTGCCTGGAGCCGGGGAAGTGGCAGAAACTATGGCTACACCTTC. Encoded protein: CAWSRGSGRNYGYTF.